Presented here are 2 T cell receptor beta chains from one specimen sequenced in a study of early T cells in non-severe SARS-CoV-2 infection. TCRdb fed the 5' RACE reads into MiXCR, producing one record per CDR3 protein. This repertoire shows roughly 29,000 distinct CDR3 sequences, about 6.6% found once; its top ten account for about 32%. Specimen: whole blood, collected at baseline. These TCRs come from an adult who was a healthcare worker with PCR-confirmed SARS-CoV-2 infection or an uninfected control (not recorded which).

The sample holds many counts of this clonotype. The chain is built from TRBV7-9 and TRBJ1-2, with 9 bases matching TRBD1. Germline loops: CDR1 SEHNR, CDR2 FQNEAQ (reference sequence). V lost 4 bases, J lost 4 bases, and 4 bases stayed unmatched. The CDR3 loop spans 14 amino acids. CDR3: CASSWDRAGYGYTF. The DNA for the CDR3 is TGTGCCAGCAGCTGGGACAGGGCAGGCTATGGCTACACCTTC.

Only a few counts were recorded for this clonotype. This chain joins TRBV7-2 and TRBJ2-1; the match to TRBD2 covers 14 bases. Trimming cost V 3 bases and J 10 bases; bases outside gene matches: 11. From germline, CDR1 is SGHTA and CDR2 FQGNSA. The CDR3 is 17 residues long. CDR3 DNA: TGTGCCAGCAGCTTCGAGGGGCCTGGACTAGCGGGAGGCGAGCAGTTCTTC. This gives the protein CASSFEGPGLAGGEQFF.